The subject of this entry is one TCR beta chain. What it binds is unknown. The data were obtained in a study of CD4 T cells in relation to SARS-CoV-2 and coronaviruses. Across the study: Convalescent patients were under ten males and a handful of females; two were Hispanic. Study outcomes and limitations: The assay detects memory recall responses, not culture-primed primary responses. Around 60% of donors had memory CD4+ clonotypes crossrecognizing SARS-CoV-2 and common cold coronavirus spike.

Naive and memory CD4+ T cell DNA was deep-sequenced without culture. Profiled with immunoSEQ multiplex PCR; TCRdb holds only in-frame clones, not every one. The table records about 56,000 clones, 92% of them present only once. The length of the CDR3 is 11 residues. From germline, CDR1 is DFQATT and CDR2 SNEGSKA (reference sequence). The V and J ends lost 5 bases and 5 bases respectively, with 9 bases between them. The chain has TRBV20-1 and TRBJ2-5; D gene ambiguous. The sequenced sample consisted of naive CD4+ T cells from PBMCs. Subset indicated: naive CD4+ T cells isolated by negative enrichment. This clonotype was sampled from an adult with COVID-19. In DNA form, the CDR3 reads TGCAGTGCTCCCACGAGGGAGACCCAGTACTTC. This codes for CSAPTRETQYF.